This is a list of T cell receptor beta chains from one sample in a study of T cells in Graves' hyperthyroidism and ophthalmopathy. TCRdb used MiXCR to reprocess the multiplex PCR reads, holding one entry per CDR3 protein. Found here are 530,000 or so distinct CDR3 sequences, about 43% of them singletons; the top ten hold around 7.7%. The sequenced sample was peripheral blood or thyroid tissue (not recorded which). These receptors were taken from a young woman with Graves' hyperthyroidism. Each CDR3 is given with its conserved first and last residue. The order of the fields is J gene, clone size, V gene, D gene, CDR3 DNA, CDR3 protein. D genes are given only for firm matches. A clone size is listed for some rows: how often the clone was seen (once, few, many), or a class if it is expanded.

>TRBJ2-3|once|TRBV2|TRBD2
TGTGCCAGCAGACGGAGACTAGCGGGAGAGTGGGATACGCAGTATTTT
CASRRRLAGEWDTQYF
>TRBJ1-5|once|TRBV29-1|.
TGCAGCGTTACATGGTGGGGAGAGGGCAATCAGCCCCAGCATTTT
CSVTWWGEGNQPQHF
>TRBJ2-1|many|TRBV29-1|.
TGCAGCGCTACAGGGGAGGTCAACAATGAGCAGTTCTTC
CSATGEVNNEQFF
>TRBJ2-6|many|TRBV19|.
TGTGCCACTCCTACACGGTGGGCCAACGTCCTGACTTTC
CATPTRWANVLTF
>TRBJ2-2|many|TRBV5-4|.
TGTGCCAGCAGCTTGGAGCTAGGGGCCACCGGGGAGCTGTTTTTT
CASSLELGATGELFF
>TRBJ2-7|many|TRBV10-1|TRBD2
TGCGCCAGCAGTGAGTCAAGTCGGACTAGCGACGAGCAGTACTTC
CASSESSRTSDEQYF
>TRBJ2-5|.|TRBV2|TRBD2
TGTGCCAGCAGACCTACCGGGACTACTTCTGAGACCCAGTACTTC
CASRPTGTTSETQYF
>TRBJ1-4|.|TRBV12-3/TRBV12-4|.
TGTGCCAGCACTACAATGGGGGCAACTAATGAAAAACTGTTTTTT
CASTTMGATNEKLFF
>TRBJ1-5|many|TRBV20-1|.
TGCAGTGCTAGTCGTGTGACTAGCAATCAGCCCCAGCATTTT
CSASRVTSNQPQHF
>TRBJ2-2|.|TRBV9|.
TGTGCCAGCAGCGTAGGGGGCGCTTGGACCGGGGAGCTGTTTTTT
CASSVGGAWTGELFF
>TRBJ1-1|.|TRBV7-6|.
TGTGCCAGCAGCTTACCTCAGGGGACAACTAATGAAGCTTTCTTT
CASSLPQGTTNEAFF
>TRBJ1-1|.|TRBV25-1|.
TGTGCCAACAGTGCCACCTATAAGGAAGCTTTCTTT
CANSATYKEAFF
>TRBJ1-5|many|TRBV12-3/TRBV12-4|.
TGTGCCAGCAGCCGAAGGACGGAAGACAATCAGCCCCAGCATTTT
CASSRRTEDNQPQHF
>TRBJ2-3|.|TRBV24-1|.
TGTGCCAGCAGTGACACAGCGGACAGCACAGATACGCAGTATTTT
CASSDTADSTDTQYF
>TRBJ1-4|.|TRBV27|.
TGTGCCAGCAGTCCTAAAAGGGGGACAACTAATGAAAAACTGTTTTTT
CASSPKRGTTNEKLFF
>TRBJ2-2|.|TRBV5-1|.
TGCGCCAGCAGCTTGGAGGGAGGCATGACCGGGGAGCTGTTTTTT
CASSLEGGMTGELFF
>TRBJ1-2|once|TRBV7-2|.
TGTGCCAGCAGCACATCCGGGCAGTACAATGGCTACACCTTC
CASSTSGQYNGYTF
>TRBJ1-1|many|TRBV3-1|.
TGTGCCAGCAGCCAAGCCAGGACGAACACTGAAGCTTTCTTT
CASSQARTNTEAFF
>TRBJ2-7|.|TRBV7-6|.
TGTGCCAGCAGCATCCGGCAGTACTTC
CASSIRQYF
>TRBJ1-4|many|TRBV7-9|.
TGTGCCACCCAAGAGGCTGAAAAACTGTTTTTT
CATQEAEKLFF
>TRBJ1-5|many|TRBV7-9|.
TGTGCCAGCAGCTTAGCGGGGGAGGGGAAGAGCAATCAGCCCCAGCATTTT
CASSLAGEGKSNQPQHF
>TRBJ1-1|many|TRBV29-1|TRBD1
TGCAGCGTACAGGGGGCGCTTGGTACGGTTGAAGCTTTCTTT
CSVQGALGTVEAFF
>TRBJ2-2|few|TRBV2|.
TGTGCCAGCCGGGCTTTTTCCGGGGAGCTGTTTTTT
CASRAFSGELFF
>TRBJ1-6|.|TRBV2|.
TGTGCCAGCAGGGGGACGGCTTCTTACCCCTCCTATAATTCACCCCTCCACTTT
CASRGTASYPSYNSPLHF
>TRBJ1-5|.|TRBV7-6|.
TGTGCCAGCAGCTTAGACGGGTATCGCAATCAGCCCCAGCATTTT
CASSLDGYRNQPQHF
>TRBJ1-6|.|TRBV7-9|.
TGTGCCAGCAGCTCAAGGGGGGCCGTTTCTTCACCCCTCCACTTT
CASSSRGAVSSPLHF
>TRBJ2-7|many|TRBV4-2|.
TGTGCCAGCAGCCAACGTGGGCAGTCCTACGAGCAGTACTTC
CASSQRGQSYEQYF
>TRBJ1-3|.|TRBV2|.
TGTGCCAGCAGTGAAGGCGATGGCTCTGGAAACACCATATATTTT
CASSEGDGSGNTIYF
>TRBJ2-7|.|TRBV2|TRBD2
TGTGCCAGCAGTGCTAAACTAGCGGCAGGATACGAGCAGTACTTC
CASSAKLAAGYEQYF
>TRBJ2-7|many|TRBV27|.
TGTGCCAGCGCGGACAGCTACGAGCAGTACTTC
CASADSYEQYF
>TRBJ2-5|many|TRBV2|.
TGTGCCAGCACCGCCTGGGACGGCCAAGAGACCCAGTACTTC
CASTAWDGQETQYF
>TRBJ2-7|.|TRBV2|TRBD1
TGTGCCAGCAGTGCTGCACCAGGGACAGGCTTTGGCTACGAGCAGTACTTC
CASSAAPGTGFGYEQYF
>TRBJ1-4|.|TRBV15|TRBD1
TGTGCCACCAGCAGAGACACAGGGGGCGCGGATGAAAAACTGTTTTTT
CATSRDTGGADEKLFF
>TRBJ2-6|.|TRBV27|.
TGTGCCAGCAGTTTAAGTCCTGGTCACTCTGGGGCCAACGTCCTGACTTTC
CASSLSPGHSGANVLTF
>TRBJ2-5|.|TRBV20-1|.
TGCAGTGCTAGAGTTTCCTATGGGGCGGAAGAGACCCAGTACTTC
CSARVSYGAEETQYF
>TRBJ2-7|.|TRBV7-9|.
TGTGCCAGCAGCGTCATAGGACTCTACGAGCAGTACTTT
CASSVIGLYEQYF
>TRBJ2-2|.|TRBV7-3|.
TGTGCCAGCACGGACTACAGGGTCTCTGGGGAGCTGTTTTTT
CASTDYRVSGELFF
>TRBJ1-4|.|TRBV12-3/TRBV12-4|TRBD1
TGTGCCAGCAGACCACAGGGGAGGGCCGTTGTAAAACTGTTTTTT
CASRPQGRAVVKLFF
>TRBJ2-5|many|TRBV7-8|.
TGTGCCAGCAGCCCTCAGGGAGAGACCCAGTACTTC
CASSPQGETQYF
>TRBJ1-6|.|TRBV2|TRBD1
TGTGCCAGCAGTGCTAACAGGGGGCTTAATTCACCCCTCCACTTT
CASSANRGLNSPLHF
>TRBJ2-7|.|TRBV10-3|.
TGTGCCATCAGTGAGTCGGGTGGAACTTTCTACGAGCAGTACTTC
CAISESGGTFYEQYF